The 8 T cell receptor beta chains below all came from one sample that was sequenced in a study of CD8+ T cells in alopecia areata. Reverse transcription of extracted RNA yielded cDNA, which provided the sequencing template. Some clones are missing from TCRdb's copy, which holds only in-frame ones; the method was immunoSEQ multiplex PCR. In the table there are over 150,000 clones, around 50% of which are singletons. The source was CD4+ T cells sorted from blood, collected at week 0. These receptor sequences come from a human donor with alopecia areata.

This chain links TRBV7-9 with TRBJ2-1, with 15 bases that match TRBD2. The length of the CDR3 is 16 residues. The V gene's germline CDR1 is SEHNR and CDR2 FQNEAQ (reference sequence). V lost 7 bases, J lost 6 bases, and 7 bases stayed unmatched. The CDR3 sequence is CASTKTGLAGGNEQFF. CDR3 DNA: TGTGCCAGCACCAAAACGGGACTAGCGGGGGGCAATGAGCAGTTCTTC.

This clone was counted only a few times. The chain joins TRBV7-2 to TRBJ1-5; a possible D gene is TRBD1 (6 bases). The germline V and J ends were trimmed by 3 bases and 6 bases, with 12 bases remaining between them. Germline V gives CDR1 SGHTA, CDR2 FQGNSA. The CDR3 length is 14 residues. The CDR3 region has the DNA TGTGCCAGCAGCTTGGACAGTCTGCGTCAGCCCCAGCATTTT. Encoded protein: CASSLDSLRQPQHF.

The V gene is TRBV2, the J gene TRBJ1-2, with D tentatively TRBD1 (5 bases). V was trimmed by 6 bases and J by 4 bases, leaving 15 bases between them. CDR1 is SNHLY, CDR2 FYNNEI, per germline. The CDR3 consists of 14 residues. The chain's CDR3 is CASRGSGARYGYTF. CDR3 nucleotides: TGTGCCAGCAGGGGAAGCGGGGCACGCTATGGCTACACCTTC.

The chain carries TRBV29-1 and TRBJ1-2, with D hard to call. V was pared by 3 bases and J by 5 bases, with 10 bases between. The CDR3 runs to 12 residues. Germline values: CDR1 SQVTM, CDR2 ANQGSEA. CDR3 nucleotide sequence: TGCAGCGTTGAGACCACAGTATATGGCTACACCTTC. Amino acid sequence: CSVETTVYGYTF.

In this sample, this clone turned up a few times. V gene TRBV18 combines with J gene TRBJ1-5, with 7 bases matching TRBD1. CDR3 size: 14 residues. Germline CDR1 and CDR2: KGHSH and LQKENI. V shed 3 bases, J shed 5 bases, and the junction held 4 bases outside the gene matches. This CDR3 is CASSPGTADQPQHF. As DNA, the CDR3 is TGTGCCAGCTCACCGGGGACAGCTGATCAGCCCCAGCATTTT. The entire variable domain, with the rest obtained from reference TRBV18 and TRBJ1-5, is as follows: NAGVMQNPRHLVRRRGQEARLRCSPMKGHSHVYWYRQLPEEGLKFMVYLQKENIIDESGMPKERFSAEFPKEGPSILRIQQVVRGDSAAYFCASSPGTADQPQHFGDGTRLSIL.

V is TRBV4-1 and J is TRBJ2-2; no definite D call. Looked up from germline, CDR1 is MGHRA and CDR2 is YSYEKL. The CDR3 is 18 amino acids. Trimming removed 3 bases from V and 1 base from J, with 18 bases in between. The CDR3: CASSHGRIWTENTGELFF. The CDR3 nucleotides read TGCGCCAGCAGCCACGGTCGGATTTGGACGGAGAACACCGGGGAGCTGTTTTTT.

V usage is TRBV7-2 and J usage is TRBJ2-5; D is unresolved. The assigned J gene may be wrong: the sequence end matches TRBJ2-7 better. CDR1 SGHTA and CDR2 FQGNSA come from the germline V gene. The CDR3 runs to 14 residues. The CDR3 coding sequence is TGTGCCAGCAGCCCGGAGACTTACAACTACGAGCAGTACTTC. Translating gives CASSPETYNYEQYF.

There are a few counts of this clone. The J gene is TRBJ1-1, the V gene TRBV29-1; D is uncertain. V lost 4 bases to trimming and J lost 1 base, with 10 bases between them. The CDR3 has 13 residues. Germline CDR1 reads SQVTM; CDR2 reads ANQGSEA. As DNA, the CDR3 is TGCAGCGTTGGGTCCCCGCAGAACACTGAAGCTTTCTTT. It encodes CSVGSPQNTEAFF.